The 25 T cell receptor beta chains given below trace back to one sample, sequenced in a study of cytomegalovirus exposure and HLA in healthy donors. The PCR had 60 Vbeta and 13 Jbeta primers. Sequencing was performed with immunoSEQ multiplex PCR; in TCRdb, only in-frame clones are kept and a portion is missing. The repertoire holds 150,000 to 200,000 clones, around 69% seen once, with approximately 1.4% in the top ten. Sample: PBMCs. Receptors originate from a man in his sixties in good health and CMV-seronegative.

The rearrangement joins TRBV5-1 to TRBJ2-5; D gene uncertain. Germline-derived CDR1 and CDR2 are SGHRS and YFSETQ. The germline V and J ends were trimmed by 0 bases and 4 bases, with 10 bases remaining between them. The CDR3 consists of 14 residues. The CDR3 here is CASSLDTPRETQYF. CDR3 nucleotides: TGCGCCAGCAGCTTGGATACTCCCCGAGAGACCCAGTACTTC.

V and J are TRBV30 and TRBJ1-3; D is uncertain. The CDR3 extends over 10 amino acids. Germline V gives CDR1 GTSNPN, CDR2 SVGIG (reference sequence). The CDR3 DNA reads TGTGCGGCAGGCGGAAACACCATATATTTT. Translation gives CAAGGNTIYF.

The V call is TRBV28, the J call TRBJ2-5, with D tentatively TRBD1 (6 bases). The CDR3 covers 15 residues. Germline lookup yields CDR1 MDHEN and CDR2 SYDVKM. The ends were cut back, 8 bases at V and 1 base at J, with 17 bases in the middle. DNA for the CDR3: TGTGCCAGCGCCCCACCCTCGACAGGCCAAGAGACCCAGTACTTC. Translated: CASAPPSTGQETQYF.

This clone was seen more than once but under ten times. The V and J genes are TRBV5-1 and TRBJ2-5; perhaps TRBD1 as D (6 bases). CDR3 length: 14 residues. V lost 3 bases and J 3 bases, leaving 12 bases between the germline ends. Germline V gives CDR1 SGHRS, CDR2 YFSETQ. The CDR3: CASSSTSGEETQYF. The DNA of the CDR3 is TGCGCCAGCAGCTCGACTTCAGGGGAAGAGACCCAGTACTTC.

This sequence joins TRBV6-1 and TRBJ1-2; 7 nucleotides agree with TRBD1. V trimming: 1 base; J trimming: 3 bases; junction bases outside the gene matches: 5. CDR1 is MNHNS and CDR2 is SASEGT in the germline V gene. The CDR3 totals 15 residues. The DNA of the CDR3 is TGTGCCAGCAGTGAAGGGATGGGACAGTACTATGGCTACACCTTC. Translated: CASSEGMGQYYGYTF.

The gene calls are TRBV19 and TRBJ2-6; weak D call: TRBD1 (5 bases). Germline CDR1 is LNHDA and CDR2 is SQIVND (reference sequence). The V gene lost 3 bases and the J gene lost 1 base, with 7 bases spanning the gap. The CDR3 has 15 amino acids. The CDR3 protein is CASSIRQSGANVLTF. Written as DNA, the CDR3 is TGTGCCAGTAGTATTCGACAGTCTGGGGCCAACGTCCTGACTTTC.

The J gene is TRBJ1-6, the V gene TRBV19, with unresolved D. The CDR3 sequence is 15 residues long. CDR1 and CDR2 (germline): LNHDA, SQIVND (reference sequence). Trimming stripped 1 base from V and 0 bases from J, with 4 bases between. For the CDR3, the DNA is TGTGCCAGTAGTATAGCCAGCTCCTATAATTCACCCCTCCACTTT. Protein: CASSIASSYNSPLHF.

The genes are TRBV5-8 and TRBJ1-4; 7 bases agree with TRBD1. The CDR3 covers 15 residues. The germline V gene encodes CDR1 SGHTS and CDR2 YDEGEE. The trim removed 0 bases at V and 3 bases at J, leaving 2 bases unmatched. The CDR3 reads CASSLAGGPNEKLFF. The CDR3 nucleotides are TGTGCCAGCAGCTTGGCAGGGGGACCTAATGAAAAACTGTTTTTT.

The V gene is TRBV19, the J gene TRBJ2-2, with 7 bases that match TRBD1. Germline CDR1 reads LNHDA; CDR2 reads SQIVND (reference sequence). The CDR3 is 14 amino acids. V lost 8 bases to trimming and J lost 0 bases; unmatched junction nucleotides: 3. DNA of the CDR3: TGTGCCAGTTCGGACAGGTCGAACACCGGGGAGCTGTTTTTT. Translation gives CASSDRSNTGELFF. The complete variable domain, with remaining parts taken from reference TRBV19 and TRBJ2-2, reads DGGITQSPKYLFRKEGQNVTLSCEQNLNHDAMYWYRQDPGQGLRLIYYSQIVNDFQKGDIAEGYSVSREKKESFPLTVTSAQKNPTAFYLCASSDRSNTGELFFGEGSRLTVL.

The gene calls are TRBV10-3 and TRBJ1-4; D remains unclear. CDR3 length equals 14 residues. Germline loops: CDR1 ENHRY, CDR2 SYGVKD. Trimming shortened V by 6 bases and J by 7 bases, and 15 bases separated the two germline ends. CDR3 sequence reads: CAISAGAAVEKLFF. The CDR3 bases are TGTGCCATCAGCGCGGGAGCAGCTGTTGAAAAACTGTTTTTT.

This chain uses TRBV4-3 with TRBJ2-5; D is perhaps TRBD1 (5 bases). V was cut by 2 bases and J by 3 bases, with 10 bases left in between. This CDR3 has 14 residues. The germline V gene encodes CDR1 LGHNA and CDR2 YSLEER. CDR3 coding DNA: TGCGCCAGCAGCCAAACGACAGTTAAAGAGACCCAGTACTTC. Translated: CASSQTTVKETQYF.

The V gene is TRBV6-1, the J gene TRBJ2-5; D is ambiguous. With 1 base removed from V and 2 bases from J, the gap between germline ends came to 11 bases. The CDR3 extends over 15 amino acids. The V gene's germline CDR1 is MNHNS and CDR2 SASEGT. This CDR3 is CASSEGLSGQETQYF. Written as DNA, the CDR3 is TGTGCCAGCAGTGAAGGCCTTAGTGGTCAAGAGACCCAGTACTTC.

This chain connects TRBV27 to TRBJ2-7, with TRBD2 matching 10 bases. J lost 3 bases, V lost 4 bases, and 3 bases had no gene match. Per the germline V gene, CDR1 is MNHEY and CDR2 is SMNVEV (reference sequence). The CDR3 is made up of 14 amino acids. For the CDR3, the DNA is TGTGCCAGCAGTTCCCCTAGCGGGAGCTACGAGCAGTACTTC. Translation: CASSSPSGSYEQYF.

The gene calls are TRBV7-3 and TRBJ2-2; 7 bases match TRBD2. CDR1 and CDR2 from the germline V gene are SGHTA and FQGTGA. Germline trimming cut 5 bases from V and 4 bases from J; bases unmatched to any gene: 10. The CDR3 has 16 residues. The CDR3 spells CASSGRPGGGTGELFF. The CDR3 DNA follows: TGTGCCAGCAGCGGTAGACCGGGAGGTGGCACCGGGGAGCTGTTTTTT.

V is TRBV6-4 and J is TRBJ2-2; TRBD1 might be the D (6 bases). Trimming cost V 2 bases and J 6 bases, with 10 bases left between them. The germline CDR1 and CDR2 sequences are MRHNA and SNTAGT. The CDR3 sequence is 14 residues long. CDR3 sequence: CASSDQGTAGELFF. For the CDR3, the DNA is TGTGCCAGCAGTGACCAGGGGACGGCCGGGGAGCTGTTTTTT.

This chain connects TRBV7-9 to TRBJ2-2; 9 bases align to TRBD1. The V and J ends lost 5 bases and 9 bases, in that order; junction bases with no gene match: 16. CDR3 length equals 17 residues. The germline V gene encodes CDR1 SEHNR and CDR2 FQNEAQ (reference sequence). CDR3 protein: CASSHDKTHRGPRELFF. CDR3 nucleotide sequence: TGTGCCAGCAGCCACGACAAAACCCACAGGGGGCCCCGGGAGCTGTTTTTT.

Remarks on this clone: The final CDR3 position lacks the conserved phenylalanine or tryptophan, pointing to a likely read error. The chain's CDR3 is CASSLLVYYGYTL. In nucleotides, the CDR3 is TGTGCCAGCAGCTTACTCGTTTACTATGGCTACACCCTC. This sequence joins TRBV11-2 and TRBJ1-2; no firm D call. This CDR3 has 13 residues. Germline lookup yields CDR1 SGHAT and CDR2 FQNNGV. The ends were cut back, 2 bases at V and 3 bases at J, with 7 bases in the middle.

The rearrangement uses TRBV28 and TRBJ1-5; unclear D gene. This CDR3 has 12 residues. Trimming cost V 1 base and J 6 bases, with 4 bases left between them. In germline, CDR1 is MDHEN, CDR2 SYDVKM. The CDR3 reads CASSLSGQPQHF. CDR3 DNA: TGTGCCAGCAGTTTATCAGGTCAGCCCCAGCATTTT.

The chain uses TRBV7-9 and TRBJ2-7, with 7 bases matching TRBD2. Germline lookup yields CDR1 SEHNR and CDR2 FQNEAQ (reference sequence). With 3 bases clipped from V and 5 bases from J, the junction kept 10 bases outside the gene matches. This CDR3 has 15 amino acids. The CDR3 sequence: CASSFSGRAPNEQYF. The CDR3, as DNA: TGTGCCAGCAGCTTTAGCGGGCGAGCCCCCAACGAGCAGTACTTC.

The CDR3, as DNA: TGTGCCAGCAGCCCTGGACTACACAATGAGCAGTTCTTC. Translation: CASSPGLHNEQFF. The V gene is TRBV7-9, the J gene TRBJ2-1; D perhaps matches TRBD2 (6 bases). CDR1 and CDR2 (germline): SEHNR, FQNEAQ (reference sequence). With 5 bases removed from V and 5 bases from J, the gap between germline ends came to 10 bases. This CDR3 has 13 amino acids.

The chain employs TRBV5-8 and TRBJ1-4; D is perhaps TRBD1 (5 bases). Germline CDR1 SGHTS, CDR2 YDEGEE. This CDR3 has 16 residues. V shed 4 bases and J shed 0 bases, with 13 bases lying between them. The CDR3 DNA sequence: TGTGCCAGCAGCCGGGGGGAGGCCGCAACTAATGAAAAACTGTTTTTT. Translating it yields CASSRGEAATNEKLFF.

The V and J genes are TRBV9 and TRBJ2-5; a weak D match, TRBD1 (5 bases). Trimming removed 0 bases from V and 5 bases from J, with 14 bases in between. Per the germline V gene, CDR1 is SGDLS and CDR2 is YYNGEE. This CDR3 has 15 amino acids. CDR3 sequence (DNA): TGTGCCAGCAGCGTAGGGACACCCGGTCGGGAGACCCAGTACTTC. It codes for CASSVGTPGRETQYF. Full variable domain (remainder filled in from reference TRBV9 and TRBJ2-5): DSGVTQTPKHLITATGQRVTLRCSPRSGDLSVYWYQQSLDQGLQFLIQYYNGEERAKGNILERFSAQQFPDLHSELNLSSLELGDSALYFCASSVGTPGRETQYFGPGTRLLVL.

V is TRBV7-6 and J is TRBJ2-5; the D is unclear. The ends were cut back, 1 base at V and 5 bases at J, with 5 bases in the middle. Germline CDR1 and CDR2: SGHVS and FNYEAQ. CDR3 length equals 12 residues. CDR3 coding DNA: TGTGCCAGCAGCTTAGTCTTGGAGACCCAGTACTTC. Residues: CASSLVLETQYF.

The V gene is TRBV18, the J gene TRBJ2-7; 7 positions agree with TRBD1. V lost 5 bases and J lost 5; bases outside the gene matches: 9. Germline CDR1 is KGHSH and CDR2 is LQKENI. The CDR3 has 14 amino acids. CDR3 protein: CASSTGVQRNEQYF. The CDR3 nucleotides are TGTGCCAGCTCAACAGGGGTTCAGAGGAACGAGCAGTACTTC.

The gene calls are TRBV15 and TRBJ2-1; D not resolved. With 2 bases removed from V and 6 bases from J, the gap between germline ends came to 11 bases. The CDR3 consists of 14 residues. Germline CDR1 is LNHNV and CDR2 is YYDKDF (reference sequence). The CDR3 DNA follows: TGTGCCACCAGCAGATCCTTAAACAGCAATGAGCAGTTCTTC. This translates into CATSRSLNSNEQFF.